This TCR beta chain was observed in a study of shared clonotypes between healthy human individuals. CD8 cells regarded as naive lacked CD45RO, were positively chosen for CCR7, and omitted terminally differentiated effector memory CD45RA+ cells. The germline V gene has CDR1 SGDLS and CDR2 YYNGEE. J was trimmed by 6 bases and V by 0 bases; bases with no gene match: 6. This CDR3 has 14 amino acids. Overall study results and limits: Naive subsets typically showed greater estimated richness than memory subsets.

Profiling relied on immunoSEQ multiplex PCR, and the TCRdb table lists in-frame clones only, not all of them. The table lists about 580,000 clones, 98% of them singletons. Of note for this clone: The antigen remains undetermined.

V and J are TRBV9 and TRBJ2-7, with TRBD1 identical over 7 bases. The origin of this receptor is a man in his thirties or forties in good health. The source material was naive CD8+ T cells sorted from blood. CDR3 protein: CASSVEGATVEQYF. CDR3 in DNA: TGTGCCAGCAGCGTAGAGGGGGCTACCGTCGAGCAGTACTTC.